This T cell receptor (beta chain) was identified during a study of T-cell reconstitution after alpha-beta-depleted transplantation in children. This clonotype was seen ten or more times. Its antigen remains unidentified. V lost 0 bases and J lost 4, with 4 bases in between. The CDR3 length is 13 residues. Germline V gives CDR1 MNHEY, CDR2 SVGAGI. Study outcomes and limitations: After one year, T-cell counts and TCRbeta diversity mostly came from new T cells. Surviving recipient cells, namely T cells and thymic progenitors, were the source of high day-60 TCRbeta diversity in some patients.

Library preparation (for TCRbeta) was performed with unique molecular identifiers. MiXCR, applied by TCRdb to the PCR reads, yields one record per CDR3 protein. This table holds about 170,000 distinct CDR3 sequences, over 8.5% found once. The J gene is TRBJ2-1, the V gene TRBV6-5; D not resolved. The TCR comes from a boy aged 2 to 9 with acute myeloid leukemia, due to receive a stem cell transplant. Sequenced material: PBMCs, taken before TCRalphabeta/CD19-depleted stem cell transplant. In nucleotides, the CDR3 is TGTGCCAGCAGTTACTCGGGTTACAATGAGCAGTTCTTC. This translates into CASSYSGYNEQFF.